These 23 T cell receptor beta chains were all obtained from the same sample, sequenced in a study of T cell clonality in common variable immunodeficiency. TCRdb keeps only in-frame clones here, not all; method: immunoSEQ multiplex PCR. The sample has approximately 64,000 clones, none seen only once. The sequencing input was peripheral blood mononuclear cells. The receptors come from a person between 18 and 70 years old in good health.

This clone has at least ten counts. With the read ending 3 residues before the CDR3 end, the germline J gene is used to fill in that end. V is TRBV7-6 and J is TRBJ2-5, with 8 bases matching TRBD2. Germline loops: CDR1 SGHVS, CDR2 FNYEAQ. The CDR3 has 17 residues. V lost 1 base and J lost 4; bases outside the gene matches: 11. The CDR3 here is CASSLERGGRGGETQYF. The sequenced CDR3 bases are TGTGCCAGCAGCTTAGAACGGGGGGGCCGGGGAGGAGAGACC.

This clone was seen ten or more times. The covered CDR3 bases are TGTGCCAGCAGCTTAACCGCTAGCGGGGGTAAGCGCTACGAG. Translated: CASSLTASGGKRYE. The entire CDR3 reads CASSLTASGGKRYEQYF. The V and J genes are TRBV7-3 and TRBJ2-7, with 10 bases fitting TRBD2. The CDR3 extends 3 residues past the end of the read, so its final part is completed from the germline J gene. CDR1 is SGHTA and CDR2 is FQGTGA in the germline V gene. This CDR3 spans 17 amino acids. With V trimmed by 0 bases and J by 3 bases, 8 bases remained unmatched.

The table lists this clone with many counts. The CDR3 end falls 3 residues outside the read, so it is completed with the germline J gene. V gene TRBV5-1 combines with J gene TRBJ2-6; 8 bases fit TRBD2. V gave up 1 base and J gave up 4 bases; unmatched junction bases: 16. The CDR3 is made up of 20 amino acids. The V gene's germline CDR1 is SGHRS and CDR2 YFSETQ. Incomplete CDR3 DNA: TGCGCCAGCAGCTTGTCCCGACTAGCGTCTCCCCCCCGGGGGGCCAACGTC. Translated, it gives CASSLSRLASPPRGANV. The CDR3 as a whole reads CASSLSRLASPPRGANVLTF. Drawing the rest from reference TRBV5-1 and TRBJ2-6, the complete variable domain is KAGVTQTPRYLIKTRGQQVTLSCSPISGHRSVSWYQQTPGQGLQFLFEYFSETQRNKGNFPGRFSGRQFSNSRSEMNVSTLELGDSALYLCASSLSRLASPPRGANVLTFGAGSRLTVL.

Remarks on this clone: The read ends 3 residues early relative to the CDR3; the germline J gene fills the gap. V gene TRBV19 combines with J gene TRBJ1-2; D not resolved. V gave up 4 bases and J gave up 2 bases, with 8 bases separating them. Germline V gene sequence: CDR1 LNHDA, CDR2 SQIVND (reference sequence). The CDR3 length is 13 residues. CDR3 loop: CASSNQRNYGYTF. The part of the CDR3 DNA that was read is TGTGCCAGTAGTAATCAGCGAAACTATGGC.

This clone has ten or more counts. The CDR3 DNA, read in part, is TGCAGTGCTATCGGGACTGCGACTAGCACAGATACG. This codes for CSAIGTATSTDT. The CDR3 reads in full as CSAIGTATSTDTQYF. This rearrangement joins TRBV20-1 to TRBJ2-3; D possibly corresponds to TRBD2 (6 bases). The read finishes 3 residues shy of the CDR3 end, and the germline J gene is used to complete it. This CDR3 has 15 amino acids. Germline loops: CDR1 DFQATT, CDR2 SNEGSKA (reference sequence). Trimming shortened V by 4 bases and J by 0 bases, and 14 bases separated the two germline ends.

This clone came up many times. With the read ending 3 residues before the CDR3 end, the germline J gene is used to fill in that end. V usage is TRBV7-2 and J usage is TRBJ1-2, with TRBD1 as a possible D gene (5 bases). Deletions cut 5 bases from V and 2 bases from J, with 9 bases between. The CDR3 spans 13 residues. Germline CDR1 and CDR2: SGHTA and FQGNSA. The CDR3 loop is CASSKGVNYGYTF. The DNA read from the CDR3 is TGTGCCAGCAGCAAAGGGGTAAACTATGGC.

In its sample, this clone was seen many times. The CDR3 end falls 3 residues outside the read, so it is completed with the germline J gene. The J gene is TRBJ2-2, the V gene TRBV6-2 or TRBV6-3, with TRBD1 matching 7 bases. CDR3 size: 16 residues. The junction had 6 bases not matched to a gene; V was cut back by 3 bases and J by 2 bases. Germline V lookup: CDR1 MNHEY, CDR2 SVGEGT. The CDR3 protein is CASSYRWTGNTGELFF. The CDR3 bases that were read are TGTGCCAGCAGTTATAGGTGGACAGGAAACACCGGGGAG.

In this sample, this clone turned up many times. The missing CDR3 end, 3 residues past where the read stops, is filled in from the germline J gene. The rearrangement joins TRBV5-1 to TRBJ2-7, with D tentatively TRBD1 (6 bases). CDR1 and CDR2 from the germline V gene are SGHRS and YFSETQ. This CDR3 contains 12 residues. Deletions cut 5 bases from V and 6 bases from J, with 12 bases between. CDR3 sequence: CASSRTGSEQYF. CDR3 DNA (partial): TGCGCCAGCAGTCGTACAGGGTCCGAG. Combining the CDR3 with reference TRBV5-1 and TRBJ2-7 gives the whole variable domain KAGVTQTPRYLIKTRGQQVTLSCSPISGHRSVSWYQQTPGQGLQFLFEYFSETQRNKGNFPGRFSGRQFSNSRSEMNVSTLELGDSALYLCASSRTGSEQYFGPGTRLTVT.

This clone was detected many times. Sequence at one end of the junction differs from germline and may be a read error. The read terminates 3 residues before the CDR3 end, so the remaining end is supplied by the germline J gene. The chain links TRBV7-7 to TRBJ2-3; no firm D call. CDR1 and CDR2 (germline): SSHAT, FNYEAQ (reference sequence). The CDR3 sequence is 13 residues long. CDR3 DNA (partial): TGTGCTAGCAGCCAATCATTCACAGATACG. Its protein is CASSQSFTDT. The CDR3 in its entirety is CASSQSFTDTQYF.

This clone was seen ten or more times. The read gets to within 3 residues of the CDR3 end, and the germline J gene fills in the rest. The chain combines TRBV9 with TRBJ1-1; no firm D call. The ends were cut back, 0 bases at V and 4 bases at J, with 16 bases in the middle. The CDR3 length is 16 residues. The germline gives CDR1 SGDLS, CDR2 YYNGEE. The sequenced part of the CDR3 DNA is TGTGCCAGCAGCGTAGGCATCGGGGTAGGGAGCACTGAA. Its protein is CASSVGIGVGSTE. The CDR3 reads in full as CASSVGIGVGSTEAFF. The full variable domain, completed using reference TRBV9 and TRBJ1-1, is DSGVTQTPKHLITATGQRVTLRCSPRSGDLSVYWYQQSLDQGLQFLIQYYNGEERAKGNILERFSAQQFPDLHSELNLSSLELGDSALYFCASSVGIGVGSTEAFFGQGTRLTVV.

This clone came up many times. With the read ending 3 residues before the CDR3 end, the germline J gene is used to fill in that end. The chain uses TRBV20-1 and TRBJ2-5; TRBD2 might be the D (5 bases). Trimming took 0 bases from V and 2 from J, leaving 10 bases between them. Germline V gives CDR1 DFQATT, CDR2 SNEGSKA (reference sequence). The CDR3 totals 14 residues. The CDR3 bases that were read are TGCAGTGCTAGAGACGGAAGAGGGCAAGAGACC. Residues: CSARDGRGQET. The complete CDR3 sequence is CSARDGRGQETQYF.

This clone was detected many times. This CDR3 is CSARDRVTGNTIYF. CDR3 DNA, as far as it was read: TGCAGTGCTAGGGACAGGGTAACTGGAAACACC. This rearrangement joins TRBV20-1 to TRBJ1-3; 8 bases align to TRBD1. The CDR3 end falls 3 residues outside the read, so it is completed with the germline J gene. The germline V gene has CDR1 DFQATT and CDR2 SNEGSKA (reference sequence). The ends lost 3 bases at V and 2 bases at J; junction bases unmatched: 3. The CDR3 loop spans 14 amino acids.

As to this clone: Read coverage stops 3 residues before the CDR3 terminus; the germline J gene supplies the remainder. The V and J genes are TRBV2 and TRBJ2-7; tentatively, D is TRBD1 or TRBD2 (7 bases each). CDR1 and CDR2 from the germline V gene are SNHLY and FYNNEI. The germline V and J ends were trimmed by 10 bases and 4 bases, with 17 bases remaining between them. The CDR3 covers 13 residues. CDR3 in amino acids: CATGGRESYEQYF. CDR3 DNA (partial): TGTGCCACAGGGGGGCGGGAGTCGTACGAG.

In its sample, this clone was seen many times. The CDR3 end falls 3 residues outside the read, so it is completed with the germline J gene. The chain recombines TRBV29-1 with TRBJ1-1; 9 bases line up with TRBD1. This CDR3 comprises 11 residues. Germline assignment: CDR1 SQVTM and CDR2 ANQGSEA. This CDR3 reads CSVATGGLAFF. CDR3 DNA (partial): TGCAGCGTCGCCACAGGGGGCCTA.

Regarding this clone: The read gets to within 3 residues of the CDR3 end, and the germline J gene fills in the rest. The chain carries TRBV7-8 and TRBJ2-3, with 10 bases identical to TRBD2. V lost 2 bases to trimming and J lost 5 bases; unmatched junction nucleotides: 7. This CDR3 is 16 amino acids long. Germline CDR1 SGHVS, CDR2 FQNEAQ. CDR3 DNA, as far as it was read: TGTGCCAGCAGCTTACTAGCGGGGGAATTAGGAGATACG. The encoded protein is CASSLLAGELGDT. The complete CDR3 reads CASSLLAGELGDTQYF.

This clone occurred many times. From the germline J gene comes the end of the CDR3, since the read stops 3 residues before it. The J gene is TRBJ2-1, the V gene TRBV18; 11 nucleotides align to TRBD1. J was trimmed by 7 bases and V by 4 bases; bases with no gene match: 9. This CDR3 region has 16 residues. Germline-derived CDR1 and CDR2 are KGHSH and LQKENI. CDR3 amino acids: CASSRPGTGGKNEQFF. The covered CDR3 bases are TGTGCCAGCTCACGTCCTGGGACAGGGGGAAAAAATGAG.

This clone was observed many times. The CDR3 end is not reached by the read, which stops 3 residues before it; the germline J gene fills it in. The V call is TRBV7-9, the J call TRBJ2-1; D is undetermined. CDR1 is SEHNR, CDR2 FQNEAQ, per germline (reference sequence). The CDR3 has 15 amino acids. Trimming took 1 base from V and 0 from J, leaving 7 bases between them. The CDR3 sequence: CASSLDSSSYNEQFF. The part of the CDR3 DNA that was read is TGTGCCAGCAGCTTAGACAGCAGCTCCTACAATGAG.

This clone was recorded many times. The read halts 3 residues ahead of the CDR3 end, with the missing end drawn from the germline J gene. The chain uses TRBV5-1 and TRBJ1-2; D possibly corresponds to TRBD1 (6 bases). The CDR3 covers 15 residues. Germline loops: CDR1 SGHRS, CDR2 YFSETQ. The V gene lost 0 bases and the J gene lost 0 bases, with 9 bases spanning the gap. The CDR3 DNA, read in part, is TGCGCCAGCAGCTTGGAACAGGGCGCTAACTATGGC. This encodes CASSLEQGANYG. The CDR3 reads in full as CASSLEQGANYGYTF.

This clone has at least ten counts. The CDR3 end is not reached by the read, which stops 3 residues before it; the germline J gene fills it in. This chain uses TRBV9 with TRBJ1-1, with 9 bases identical to TRBD1. CDR3 length: 15 residues. The V and J ends lost 3 bases and 6 bases, in that order; junction bases with no gene match: 9. CDR1 and CDR2 from the germline V gene are SGDLS and YYNGEE. Partial CDR3 DNA: TGTGCCAGCAGCGACCCCGGGACAGGGAAACCTGAA. Its translation: CASSDPGTGKPE. The entire CDR3 sequence reads CASSDPGTGKPEAFF.

The sample holds many counts of this clone. The CDR3 end falls 3 residues outside the read, so it is completed with the germline J gene. The chain combines TRBV20-1 with TRBJ2-3; possibly TRBD1 or TRBD2 for D (5 bases each). Germline CDR1 and CDR2: DFQATT and SNEGSKA (reference sequence). This CDR3 contains 15 residues. V was trimmed by 0 bases and J by 3 bases, leaving 13 bases between them. CDR3 loop: CSARDEGRSTDTQYF. The CDR3 bases that were read are TGCAGTGCTAGAGATGAGGGGCGATCAACAGATACG.

This clone has ten or more counts. The DNA ends 3 residues before the CDR3 does, and the rest of the CDR3 is filled in from the germline J gene. V usage is TRBV18 and J usage is TRBJ1-5, with 7 bases identical to TRBD1. From germline, CDR1 is KGHSH and CDR2 LQKENI. The CDR3 spans 16 residues. Trimming removed 3 bases from V and 4 bases from J; junction bases left unmatched: 9. CDR3 DNA (partial): TGTGCCAGCTCACCGACGGGACAGACTATTAATCAGCCC. This translates into CASSPTGQTINQP. The whole CDR3 reads CASSPTGQTINQPQHF.

Only a few counts were recorded for this clone. The read falls 3 residues short of the CDR3 end, and the missing part is taken from the germline J gene. The gene calls are TRBV2 and TRBJ2-6; D not resolved. CDR1 SNHLY and CDR2 FYNNEI come from the germline V gene. This CDR3 contains 14 residues. Trimming shortened V by 6 bases and J by 1 base, and 7 bases separated the two germline ends. The CDR3 sequence: CASRAVSGANVLTF. Incomplete CDR3 DNA: TGTGCCAGCAGGGCCGTATCTGGGGCCAACGTC.

This clone was detected many times. The read terminates 3 residues ahead of where the CDR3 ends, so the germline J gene completes it. This chain uses TRBV19 with TRBJ1-5; 8 bases match TRBD1. Losses at the gene ends were 3 bases for V and 7 bases for J; bases not matched to a gene: 8. Looked up from germline, CDR1 is LNHDA and CDR2 is SQIVND (reference sequence). CDR3 size: 15 residues. Incomplete CDR3 DNA: TGTGCCAGTAGTATGGGGCAGGGGGCTCGGCAGCCC. Its translation: CASSMGQGARQP. The whole CDR3 sequence is CASSMGQGARQPQHF.